These 10 T cell receptor beta chains came from one sample sequenced in a study of graft-versus-host responses after intestinal transplantation. Measured with immunoSEQ multiplex PCR; TCRdb has only the in-frame clones, and not every one. This table has around 50,000 clones, about 90% appearing once. Sample: PBMCs, taken 26 days after transplant. The receptors here all came from a human patient who received an intestinal transplant, so some T cells may come from the graft donor.

This clone was seen a single time. The chain carries TRBV7-2 and TRBJ1-2, with a weak D call TRBD1 (5 bases). The CDR3 is made up of 16 amino acids. Germline CDR1 and CDR2: SGHTA and FQGNSA. V gave up 5 bases and J gave up 1 base, with 17 bases separating them. This CDR3 is CASSTITRAINYGYTF. CDR3 coding DNA: TGTGCCAGCAGCACGATAACCAGGGCGATTAACTATGGCTACACCTTC.

The chain combines TRBV4-1 with TRBJ2-1; TRBD2 matches 7 bases. This CDR3 contains 17 residues. Germline V gives CDR1 MGHRA, CDR2 YSYEKL. The trim removed 1 base at V and 1 base at J, leaving 7 bases unmatched. The CDR3 spells CASSQVWREWSYNEQFF. The CDR3 coding sequence is TGCGCCAGCAGCCAAGTATGGCGGGAGTGGTCCTACAATGAGCAGTTCTTC.

CDR3 DNA sequence: TGTGCCAGCAGCCCCACGGGGGGACGGCCCCAGCATTTT. Translation: CASSPTGGRPQHF. V and J are TRBV27 and TRBJ1-5, with D possibly TRBD1 on 5 matching bases. This CDR3 comprises 13 residues. The V end lost 6 bases, the J end lost 9 bases, and 15 bases lay between the germline ends. Looked up from germline, CDR1 is MNHEY and CDR2 is SMNVEV (reference sequence).

This chain links TRBV28 with TRBJ1-1, with D maybe TRBD1 (6 bases). With 3 bases removed from V and 5 bases from J, the gap between germline ends came to 10 bases. CDR1 is MDHEN, CDR2 SYDVKM, per germline. The CDR3 spans 13 residues. The DNA for the CDR3 is TGTGCCAGCAGTTTCGGGGACATTACTGAAGCTTTCTTT. As protein: CASSFGDITEAFF. Complete variable domain (other parts from reference TRBV28 and TRBJ1-1): DVKVTQSSRYLVKRTGEKVFLECVQDMDHENMFWYRQDPGLGLRLIYFSYDVKMKEKGDIPEGYSVSREKKERFSLILESASTNQTSMYLCASSFGDITEAFFGQGTRLTVV.

The chain uses TRBV13 and TRBJ2-3; perhaps TRBD2 as D (6 bases). Trimming stripped 1 base from V and 2 bases from J, with 19 bases between. Germline V gives CDR1 PRHDT, CDR2 FYEKMQ (reference sequence). This CDR3 is 18 amino acids long. CDR3 protein: CASSLVGNGGTYTDTQYF. CDR3 DNA: TGTGCCAGCAGCTTAGTGGGAAATGGGGGGACCTACACAGATACGCAGTATTTT.

J is TRBJ1-1 and V is TRBV6-1, with a tentative D call TRBD1 (5 bases). The CDR3 has 15 residues. The germline V and J ends were trimmed by 5 bases and 1 base, with 14 bases remaining between them. Germline CDR1 reads MNHNS; CDR2 reads SASEGT. Written as DNA, the CDR3 is TGTGCCAGCAGTCTAGGTCGGCAGGGGAACACTGAAGCTTTCTTT. Residues: CASSLGRQGNTEAFF.

The rearrangement links TRBV10-1 to TRBJ1-4; tentatively, D is TRBD1 (6 bases). Trimming left V 8 bases short and J 0 bases short, with 25 bases between. The CDR3 runs 19 residues. The germline CDR1 and CDR2 sequences are WNHNN and SYGVQD (reference sequence). CDR3 residues: CASRTPSGGMLATNEKLFF. Written as DNA, the CDR3 is TGCGCCAGCCGTACCCCCTCGGGGGGCATGCTCGCAACTAATGAAAAACTGTTTTTT.

This rearrangement joins TRBV19 to TRBJ1-2, with TRBD1 matching over 7 bases. CDR3 size: 15 residues. Germline loops: CDR1 LNHDA, CDR2 SQIVND (reference sequence). J gave up 7 bases and V 1 base, and 9 bases lay outside the gene matches. CDR3 region: CASSIGTGQSLGYTF. The CDR3 nucleotides read TGTGCCAGTAGTATAGGTACGGGACAGAGTCTTGGCTACACCTTC.

The chain couples TRBV6-6 to TRBJ2-1; TRBD2 agrees at 9 bases. Germline-derived CDR1 and CDR2 are MNHNY and SVGAGI (reference sequence). Losses at the gene ends were 3 bases for V and 9 bases for J; bases not matched to a gene: 6. The CDR3 loop spans 14 amino acids. The CDR3 loop is CASSYDLAGSEQFF. In DNA form, the CDR3 reads TGTGCCAGCAGTTATGACCTAGCGGGGAGTGAGCAGTTCTTC.

The chain uses TRBV19 and TRBJ1-1; D remains unclear. Germline V gives CDR1 LNHDA, CDR2 SQIVND (reference sequence). The CDR3 consists of 12 residues. The ends were cut back, 1 base at V and 4 bases at J, with 4 bases in the middle. The CDR3: CASSIGSTEAFF. CDR3 in DNA: TGTGCCAGTAGTATAGGTAGCACTGAAGCTTTCTTT.